The 14 T cell receptor beta chains listed next were all sequenced from one sample in a study of T cells in Graves' hyperthyroidism and ophthalmopathy. The CDR3 regions of TCR beta were amplified from RNA transcripts. When the TCR CDR3 underwent first-round RT-PCR, the HTBI primer set was used. TCRdb redid the calling of the multiplex PCR reads with MiXCR, one entry per CDR3 protein. Of hundreds of thousands of distinct CDR3 sequences detected, over 12% appear once; the ten largest clones hold about 4%. The material sequenced was blood. These receptors were obtained from a woman between 40 and 55 years old with Graves' ophthalmopathy.

This clonotype was counted many times. The gene calls are TRBV6-5 and TRBJ2-1, with 16 bases that match TRBD2. V lost 2 bases and J lost 9; bases outside the gene matches: 7. CDR1 and CDR2 from the germline V gene are MNHEY and SVGAGI. The CDR3 runs to 17 residues. The CDR3 loop reads CASSYQGLAGGRGEQFF. In DNA form, the CDR3 reads TGTGCCAGCAGTTACCAGGGACTAGCGGGAGGGCGGGGTGAGCAGTTCTTC.

This clonotype was seen repeatedly, ten times or more. The J gene is TRBJ2-7, the V gene TRBV6-2 or TRBV6-3; weak D call: TRBD1 (5 bases). Germline V gene sequence: CDR1 MNHEY, CDR2 SVGEGT. Trimming removed 5 bases at V and 2 bases at J, with 13 bases between. The CDR3 consists of 14 residues. The CDR3 sequence: CASSLLQDPYEQYF. The CDR3 DNA sequence: TGTGCCAGCAGTCTCCTACAGGATCCCTACGAGCAGTACTTC.

This clonotype was observed at least ten times. The V gene is TRBV29-1, the J gene TRBJ1-1, with no clear D. CDR1 and CDR2 (germline): SQVTM, ANQGSEA. Trimming cost V 0 bases and J 6 bases, with 14 bases left between them. This CDR3 has 14 amino acids. DNA of the CDR3: TGCAGCGTTGAAGACCCGAACAGAGGCCCTGAAGCTTTCTTT. As protein: CSVEDPNRGPEAFF.

This clonotype has at least ten counts. The V and J genes are TRBV2 and TRBJ1-1; 8 bases are shared with TRBD1. The V gene's germline CDR1 is SNHLY and CDR2 FYNNEI. The CDR3 runs 15 residues. V trimming: 6 bases; J trimming: 1 base; junction bases outside the gene matches: 7. CDR3 sequence: CASSFPGTGNTEAFF. As DNA, the CDR3 is TGTGCCAGCAGCTTTCCCGGGACAGGGAACACTGAAGCTTTCTTT.

This clonotype was detected many times. This chain uses TRBV20-1 with TRBJ2-2, with a tentative D call TRBD1 (6 bases). Germline CDR1 reads DFQATT; CDR2 reads SNEGSKA (reference sequence). The length of the CDR3 is 13 residues. Deletions cut 6 bases from V and 6 bases from J, with 14 bases between. In DNA form, the CDR3 reads TGCAGTGCAGAACCGGGACATTCCGGGGAGCTGTTTTTT. This sequence encodes CSAEPGHSGELFF.

There are many counts of this clonotype. This chain connects TRBV20-1 to TRBJ2-7, with TRBD2 as a possible D gene (6 bases). This CDR3 is built from 15 residues. From germline, CDR1 is DFQATT and CDR2 SNEGSKA (reference sequence). V dropped 6 bases and J dropped 3 bases, with 21 bases sitting between them. DNA of the CDR3: TGCAGTGCCATTTCTCTTGGCGGGATTAGCTACGAGCAGTACTTC. Its protein product is CSAISLGGISYEQYF.

This clonotype was seen a few times. The chain links TRBV19 to TRBJ2-5; D possibly matches TRBD1 or TRBD2 (6 bases each). This CDR3 is 12 amino acids long. Germline V gene data show CDR1 as LNHDA and CDR2 as SQIVND (reference sequence). The V gene lost 9 bases and the J gene lost 5 bases, with 13 bases spanning the gap. The CDR3 DNA is TGTGCCAGCCAGGGGAGCGGGGAGACCCAGTACTTC. Its protein is CASQGSGETQYF.

The chain employs TRBV20-1 and TRBJ2-7, with D maybe TRBD1 (5 bases). CDR3 length equals 12 residues. The V end was cut by 6 bases, the J end by 2 bases, with 11 bases between. Looked up from germline, CDR1 is DFQATT and CDR2 is SNEGSKA (reference sequence). The CDR3 is CSASDSTYEQYF. The CDR3, as DNA: TGCAGTGCCTCTGACAGCACCTACGAGCAGTACTTC.

In its sample, this clonotype was seen many times. This rearrangement joins TRBV20-1 to TRBJ2-7; D uncertain. Germline CDR1 and CDR2: DFQATT and SNEGSKA (reference sequence). There are 14 residues in the CDR3. Trimming shortened V by 0 bases and J by 5 bases, and 14 bases separated the two germline ends. CDR3 sequence: CSARDPGLIHEQYF. CDR3 DNA sequence: TGCAGTGCTAGAGATCCCGGGCTAATCCACGAGCAGTACTTC.

This clonotype came up many times. The chain has TRBV27 and TRBJ1-1; no clear D gene. This CDR3 comprises 13 residues. V was shortened by 6 bases and J by 3 bases, with 11 bases between the two germline ends. Germline-derived CDR1 and CDR2 are MNHEY and SMNVEV (reference sequence). The CDR3 protein is CASSLRRDTEAFF. DNA for the CDR3: TGTGCCAGCAGCCTACGACGGGACACTGAAGCTTTCTTT.

This clonotype has ten or more counts. The chain joins TRBV6-2 or TRBV6-3 to TRBJ1-2, with D possibly TRBD1 on 5 matching bases. Germline loops: CDR1 MNHEY, CDR2 SVGEGT. Trimming pared 2 bases from V and 4 bases from J, leaving 8 bases between. This CDR3 contains 13 residues. The DNA of the CDR3 is TGTGCCAGCAGTTACCGGGACGTCTATGGCTACACCTTC. It yields the protein CASSYRDVYGYTF.

This rearrangement joins TRBV6-2 or TRBV6-3 to TRBJ2-7; the match to TRBD2 covers 12 bases. The junction had 8 bases not matched to a gene; V was cut back by 6 bases and J by 5 bases. Germline assignment: CDR1 MNHEY and CDR2 SVGEGT. This CDR3 has 15 residues. Written as DNA, the CDR3 is TGTGCCAGCAGCACAGGACTAGCGGGACCGGACGAGCAGTACTTC. This gives the protein CASSTGLAGPDEQYF.

This clonotype was detected many times. The chain links TRBV6-2 or TRBV6-3 to TRBJ2-7, with 7 bases fitting TRBD2. Unmatched junction bases numbered 13, after V lost 5 bases and J lost 9 bases. This CDR3 is 14 amino acids long. Germline V gene data show CDR1 as MNHEY and CDR2 as SVGEGT. The CDR3 bases are TGTGCCAGCAGTCGAAGGGACTACCTACGAGGGCAGTACTTC. Translating it yields CASSRRDYLRGQYF.

The chain has TRBV9 and TRBJ2-7; 9 bases map to TRBD1. V trimming: 4 bases; J trimming: 0 bases; junction bases outside the gene matches: 5. Germline V gene data show CDR1 as SGDLS and CDR2 as YYNGEE. The CDR3 runs to 15 residues. The CDR3 DNA is TGTGCCAGCAGCTCAGGGACAGGGAGCTCCTACGAGCAGTACTTC. Amino acids: CASSSGTGSSYEQYF.